Reported below is one T cell receptor (beta chain). Antigen specificity is unknown. In each case, RNA was isolated and then reverse transcribed into cDNA as the sequencing template. TCRdb's copy holds only in-frame clones and misses some; the assay was immunoSEQ multiplex PCR. The data contain 200,000 to 250,000 clones, under 40% of them singletons. The treatment: oral pan-JAK inhibitor, 5-10 mg twice daily. This sample was taken from a study of CD8+ T cells in alopecia areata. Whole-study context: Treatment of the treated patients consisted of oral tofacitinib, 5 to 10 mg twice daily. Tofacitinib treatment spanned 6 to 18 months, with 6 months off drug afterward.

General observations from the study: Alphabeta T cells residing in normal skin are also sequenced in scalp samples. Uncertainty about whether baseline CD8+ expansion is linked to response remains, with one nonresponder.

Trimming removed 6 bases from V and 9 bases from J; junction bases left unmatched: 8. The CDR3 runs to 12 residues. CDR1 is ENHRY, CDR2 SYGVKD, per germline. This receptor was taken from a human donor with alopecia areata. The source was CD4+ T cells sorted from blood, collected at approximately week 30, from a patient treated with tofacitinib. This chain connects TRBV10-3 to TRBJ2-7, with 7 bases lining up with TRBD1. The CDR3 spells CAISDGTDGQYF. CDR3 bases: TGTGCCATCAGCGATGGGACAGACGGGCAGTACTTC.